This TCR beta chain was sequenced in a study of CD8+ T cells in alopecia areata. Study-wide context: Those patients who were treated received oral tofacitinib, which was given at 5 to 10 mg twice daily for moderate-to-severe alopecia areata. Study conclusions and caveats: Patients shared TCRs less clearly than mice did, possibly owing to HLA.

A remark on this clone: The antigen remains unidentified.

As the sequencing template, cDNA was produced by extracting RNA and reverse transcribing it. Only in-frame clones appear in the TCRdb table, and some are missing; sequencing was by immunoSEQ multiplex PCR. The data hold 180,000 or so clones, with less than 80% observed a single time. The source was CD8+ T cells sorted from blood, collected at week 0. This TCR was recovered from a human donor with alopecia areata.

The CDR3 protein is CASSLSGPTEAFF. CDR3 bases: TGTGCCAGCAGCCTTAGCGGCCCCACTGAAGCTTTCTTT. The chain is built from TRBV7-2 and TRBJ1-1; no clear D. The CDR3 is made up of 13 amino acids. V was cut by 5 bases and J by 4 bases, with 11 bases left in between. CDR1 and CDR2 from the germline V gene are SGHTA and FQGNSA.